Shown below are 19 T cell receptor beta chains from a single sample sequenced in a study of tumor-infiltrating lymphocytes in localized non-small cell lung cancer. Libraries were prepared by immunoSEQ multiplex PCR; TCRdb keeps only in-frame clonotypes and omits some of them. The sample has tens of thousands of clones, just under 70% seen once; the top ten hold around 15%. The sample was lung tumor tissue. These receptors originate from a human donor with non-small cell lung cancer.

This sequence joins TRBV29-1 and TRBJ1-3; D remains unclear. Per germline, CDR1 SQVTM and CDR2 ANQGSEA. V gave up 7 bases and J gave up 4 bases, with 11 bases separating them. The CDR3 covers 12 residues. CDR3 sequence reads: CSAGVSGNTIYF. As DNA, the CDR3 is TGCAGCGCTGGAGTAAGCGGAAACACCATATATTTT.

V is TRBV6-5 and J is TRBJ1-1; D remains unclear. Germline lookup yields CDR1 MNHEY and CDR2 SVGAGI. The V end was cut by 8 bases, the J end by 2 bases, with 12 bases between. This CDR3 is built from 13 residues. The CDR3 coding sequence is TGTGCCAGCCAGGAGGGCCAAAACACTGAAGCTTTCTTT. The encoded protein is CASQEGQNTEAFF.

This chain joins TRBV7-8 and TRBJ2-1; D is tentatively TRBD1 or TRBD2 (6 bases each). The germline gives CDR1 SGHVS, CDR2 FQNEAQ. Trimming removed 4 bases from V and 3 bases from J, with 19 bases in between. This CDR3 contains 17 residues. This chain's CDR3 is CASSSGWGAVNYNEQFF. CDR3 coding DNA: TGTGCCAGCAGCTCGGGGTGGGGGGCGGTAAACTACAATGAGCAGTTCTTC.

CDR3: CATLSGGSNGELFF. Here the CDR3 DNA reads TGTGCCACCCTCTCGGGGGGGTCGAACGGGGAGCTGTTTTTT. The chain uses TRBV28 and TRBJ2-2; TRBD2 matches 8 bases. J gave up 7 bases and V 10 bases, and 11 bases lay outside the gene matches. CDR1 and CDR2 (germline): MDHEN, SYDVKM. There are 14 residues in the CDR3.

V and J are TRBV7-3 and TRBJ2-7; D ambiguous. V was cut by 3 bases and J by 0 bases, with 12 bases left in between. The germline V gene encodes CDR1 SGHTA and CDR2 FQGTGA. The CDR3 loop spans 15 amino acids. This CDR3 is CASSLAPGSSYEQYF. CDR3 in DNA: TGTGCCAGCAGCTTGGCGCCCGGGTCCTCCTACGAGCAGTACTTC.

This clone was picked up a small number of times. CDR3 residues: CASSQATNSYNEQFF. Written as DNA, the CDR3 is TGCGCCAGCAGCCAAGCTACAAACTCCTACAATGAGCAGTTCTTC. The rearrangement joins TRBV4-1 to TRBJ2-1, with D hard to call. The ends were cut back, 1 base at V and 0 bases at J, with 7 bases in the middle. Germline V gene sequence: CDR1 MGHRA, CDR2 YSYEKL. CDR3 length: 15 residues.

The chain is built from TRBV7-2 and TRBJ1-4; D is uncertain. Trimming removed 1 base from V and 7 bases from J, with 10 bases in between. The CDR3 extends over 14 amino acids. The germline V gene encodes CDR1 SGHTA and CDR2 FQGNSA. In nucleotides, the CDR3 is TGTGCCAGCAGCTTAGGCGGAACTCTTGAAAAACTGTTTTTT. As protein: CASSLGGTLEKLFF.

This clone was seen a handful of times. The V call is TRBV7-9, the J call TRBJ1-1; D is undetermined. Germline V lookup: CDR1 SEHNR, CDR2 FQNEAQ (reference sequence). The V and J ends lost 5 bases and 5 bases respectively, with 9 bases between them. The CDR3 loop spans 12 amino acids. The CDR3 DNA reads TGTGCCAGCAGCGTGAGAGGGACTGAAGCTTTCTTT. Encoded protein: CASSVRGTEAFF.

V is TRBV9 and J is TRBJ1-4; 10 nucleotides match TRBD1. The CDR3 length is 15 residues. CDR1 is SGDLS and CDR2 is YYNGEE in the germline V gene. The V and J ends lost 4 bases and 8 bases, in that order; junction bases with no gene match: 8. CDR3 residues: CASSLSGTGDEKLFF. The CDR3 DNA reads TGTGCCAGCAGCCTATCCGGGACAGGGGACGAAAAACTGTTTTTT. Full variable domain (missing parts from reference TRBV9 and TRBJ1-4): DSGVTQTPKHLITATGQRVTLRCSPRSGDLSVYWYQQSLDQGLQFLIQYYNGEERAKGNILERFSAQQFPDLHSELNLSSLELGDSALYFCASSLSGTGDEKLFFGSGTQLSVL.

The chain couples TRBV6-6 to TRBJ2-4, with D perhaps TRBD1 or TRBD2 (5 bases each). Trimming removed 2 bases from V and 0 bases from J, with 8 bases in between. Germline CDR1 MNHNY, CDR2 SVGAGI (reference sequence). The CDR3 is 15 residues long. Written as DNA, the CDR3 is TGTGCCAGCAGTTACGCCGGGACAGCCAAAAACATTCAGTACTTC. Protein: CASSYAGTAKNIQYF.

The chain combines TRBV20-1 with TRBJ2-7; D is uncertain. The V and J ends lost 5 bases and 4 bases respectively, with 6 bases between them. The CDR3 is 10 residues long. Germline V CDR1 and CDR2: DFQATT, SNEGSKA (reference sequence). The DNA for the CDR3 is TGCAGTGCTCACTCGTACGAGCAGTACTTC. Translated: CSAHSYEQYF.

The chain uses TRBV7-3 and TRBJ2-1, with 7 bases aligning to TRBD1. After removal of 6 bases from V and 9 bases from J, the junction contained 5 bases not matched to a gene. Germline lookup yields CDR1 SGHTA and CDR2 FQGTGA. The CDR3 runs 12 residues. This chain's CDR3 is CASSSGGGEQFF. The CDR3 region has the DNA TGTGCCAGCAGTTCAGGGGGTGGTGAGCAGTTCTTC.

This clone was picked up one time. V usage is TRBV10-2 and J usage is TRBJ2-1; 9 bases are shared with TRBD2. The CDR3 is 15 amino acids. V shed 6 bases and J 2 bases; nucleotides not matched to a gene: 5. Germline values: CDR1 WSHSY, CDR2 SAAADI. DNA of the CDR3: TGCGCCAGCAGAGACGGCGGGAGGGCCTACAATGAGCAGTTCTTC. Translating it yields CASRDGGRAYNEQFF.

The CDR3 region is CASSFLLNTEAFF. Here the CDR3 DNA reads TGTGCCAGCAGTTTTCTTCTGAACACTGAAGCTTTCTTT. V gene TRBV28 combines with J gene TRBJ1-1; D is ambiguous. The CDR3 has 13 amino acids. Trimming cost V 3 bases and J 0 bases, with 5 bases left between them. The germline CDR1 and CDR2 sequences are MDHEN and SYDVKM.

About this clone: The sample carries other DNA sequences with the same CDR3. The chain recombines TRBV7-8 with TRBJ2-2; tentative D call: TRBD2 (6 bases). Germline assignment: CDR1 SGHVS and CDR2 FQNEAQ. V dropped 4 bases and J dropped 5 bases, with 8 bases sitting between them. The CDR3 consists of 13 residues. The DNA for the CDR3 is TGTGCCAGCAGCTCGGGGGTTACCGGGGAGCTGTTTTTT. Translated, it gives CASSSGVTGELFF.

V gene TRBV19 combines with J gene TRBJ1-2; the D is unclear. CDR3 length: 14 amino acids. Per the germline V gene, CDR1 is LNHDA and CDR2 is SQIVND (reference sequence). V lost 1 base and J lost 4, with 10 bases in between. For the CDR3, the DNA is TGTGCCAGTAGTATAGCGGCAGAAACCTATGGCTACACCTTC. Residues: CASSIAAETYGYTF.

The chain is built from TRBV5-5 and TRBJ2-7, with TRBD2 matching over 15 bases. The V and J ends lost 0 bases and 3 bases, in that order; junction bases with no gene match: 4. CDR3 length: 17 amino acids. CDR1 is SGHKS, CDR2 YYEKEE, per germline (reference sequence). For the CDR3, the DNA is TGTGCCAGCAGCTTGGCCGGACTAGCGGGAGGGGGCTACGAGCAGTACTTC. It is translated as CASSLAGLAGGGYEQYF. Looking up the rest from reference TRBV5-5 and TRBJ2-7 gives the full variable domain: DAGVTQSPTHLIKTRGQQVTLRCSPISGHKSVSWYQQVLGQGPQFIFQYYEKEERGRGNFPDRFSARQFPNYSSELNVNALLLGDSALYLCASSLAGLAGGGYEQYFGPGTRLTVT.

CDR3 protein: CASSKKSRTSGSRDIAYF. Written as DNA, the CDR3 is TGTGCCAGCAGCAAAAAGAGTAGGACTAGCGGGTCAAGGGACATTGCGTACTTC. The chain couples TRBV21-1 to TRBJ2-7; the D segment call TRBD2 is taken from the table without a DNA check. TRBV21-1 is an annotated pseudogene. There are 18 residues in the CDR3.

CDR3 sequence (DNA): TGTGCCAGCAGCTTGACAGGGTCTGGGAATGAAAAACTGTTTTTT. Translation gives CASSLTGSGNEKLFF. V usage is TRBV7-2 and J usage is TRBJ1-4, with 7 bases matching TRBD1. Germline V CDR1 and CDR2: SGHTA, FQGNSA. J was trimmed by 5 bases and V by 3 bases; bases with no gene match: 6. CDR3 length: 15 amino acids.